These 11 T cell receptor beta chains share one sample of origin, sequenced in a study of CD8+ T cells in alopecia areata. Extracted RNA was reverse transcribed, and the resulting cDNA served as sequencing template. Measured with immunoSEQ multiplex PCR; TCRdb has only the in-frame clones, and not every one. The sample has roughly 120,000 clones, 55% to 70% seen once. Input material: CD4+ T cells sorted from blood. The receptors here all came from a human donor in good health.

This clone was seen once. The chain combines TRBV28 with TRBJ2-7, with D unclear. This CDR3 spans 13 amino acids. CDR1 and CDR2 (germline): MDHEN, SYDVKM. V dropped 3 bases and J dropped 2 bases, with 8 bases sitting between them. In nucleotides, the CDR3 is TGTGCCAGCAGTTTGTTAGGGACCTACGAGCAGTACTTC. Residues: CASSLLGTYEQYF.

This chain links TRBV4-1 with TRBJ2-3, with 11 nucleotides matching TRBD1. Germline V gives CDR1 MGHRA, CDR2 YSYEKL. The CDR3 covers 16 residues. The junction had 3 bases not matched to a gene; V was cut back by 1 base and J by 3 bases. The CDR3 spells CASSQGGTGGTDTQYF. CDR3 sequence (DNA): TGCGCCAGCAGCCAAGGGGGGACAGGGGGGACAGATACGCAGTATTTT.

The rearrangement links TRBV5-6 to TRBJ2-1; TRBD2 agrees at 7 bases. From germline, CDR1 is SGHDT and CDR2 YYEEEE. The ends lost 4 bases at V and 4 bases at J; junction bases unmatched: 11. This CDR3 region has 16 residues. The CDR3 DNA reads TGTGCCAGCAGCCCCGCTGAGCGGGGCACTTACAATGAGCAGTTCTTC. It yields the protein CASSPAERGTYNEQFF.

The chain employs TRBV5-6 and TRBJ2-7; the D is unclear. V dropped 4 bases and J dropped 3 bases, with 5 bases sitting between them. Germline CDR1 reads SGHDT; CDR2 reads YYEEEE. This CDR3 is 11 amino acids long. CDR3 coding DNA: TGTGCCAGCAGCATTGGCTACGAGCAGTACTTC. It is translated as CASSIGYEQYF.

The chain couples TRBV5-4 to TRBJ2-2; possibly TRBD1 for D (5 bases). Per germline, CDR1 SGHNT and CDR2 YYREEE (reference sequence). The CDR3 covers 16 residues. V was cut by 0 bases and J by 4 bases, with 13 bases left in between. Here the CDR3 reads CASSLAGSGITGELFF. CDR3 in DNA: TGTGCCAGCAGCTTGGCCGGCTCAGGGATCACCGGGGAGCTGTTTTTT.

The rearrangement links TRBV7-2 to TRBJ1-2; TRBD1 agrees at 9 bases. Looked up from germline, CDR1 is SGHTA and CDR2 is FQGNSA. Germline trimming cut 5 bases from V and 7 bases from J; bases unmatched to any gene: 8. CDR3 length: 14 residues. CDR3 sequence (DNA): TGTGCCAGCAGCCGGGACAGGGCCTATGGTGGCTACACCTTC. The encoded protein is CASSRDRAYGGYTF.

This clone appeared a few times. This chain links TRBV5-1 with TRBJ2-3, with 10 bases identical to TRBD2. After removal of 4 bases from V and 2 bases from J, the junction contained 1 base not matched to a gene. Germline loops: CDR1 SGHRS, CDR2 YFSETQ. CDR3 size: 14 residues. The CDR3 sequence is CASSTSGATDTQYF. The DNA for the CDR3 is TGCGCCAGCAGCACTAGCGGGGCCACAGATACGCAGTATTTT.

This clone appeared a few times. The chain carries TRBV6-5 and TRBJ1-5, with 8 bases identical to TRBD1. Germline-derived CDR1 and CDR2 are MNHEY and SVGAGI. V was clipped by 6 bases and J by 2 bases; unmatched bases: 6. The CDR3 extends over 15 amino acids. CDR3 sequence reads: CASRGQGQGNQPQHF. The CDR3 region has the DNA TGTGCCAGCAGGGGTCAGGGACAGGGCAATCAGCCCCAGCATTTT.

This sequence joins TRBV10-2 and TRBJ2-5; the D gene could be TRBD1 or TRBD2 (5 bases each). The CDR3 has 15 residues. V was trimmed by 5 bases and J by 5 bases, leaving 18 bases between them. From germline, CDR1 is WSHSY and CDR2 SAAADI. CDR3 region: CASSLSGTSWETQYF. The CDR3 DNA reads as TGCGCCAGCAGTTTATCCGGGACGAGCTGGGAGACCCAGTACTTC.

The CDR3: CASSSSFADTQYF. The CDR3 region has the DNA TGTGCCAGCAGCTCGTCTTTCGCAGATACGCAGTATTTT. The chain uses TRBV14 and TRBJ2-3; D is unresolved. The CDR3 is made up of 13 amino acids. Trimming stripped 5 bases from V and 4 bases from J, with 10 bases between. Germline CDR1 SGHDN, CDR2 FVKESK. Full variable domain (remainder filled in from reference TRBV14 and TRBJ2-3): EAGVTQFPSHSVIEKGQTVTLRCDPISGHDNLYWYRRVMGKEIKFLLHFVKESKQDESGMPNNRFLAERTGGTYSTLKVQPAELEDSGVYFCASSSSFADTQYFGPGTRLTVL.

This clone is labeled as medium-sized. The genes are TRBV2 and TRBJ1-5; 9 bases fit TRBD1. The CDR3 runs 16 residues. V shed 4 bases and J 5 bases; nucleotides not matched to a gene: 9. Germline CDR1 and CDR2: SNHLY and FYNNEI. The CDR3 DNA follows: TGTGCCAGCAGTGTCCAACAGGGGGCTCGTTATCAGCCCCAGCATTTT. Translation gives CASSVQQGARYQPQHF.